The T cell receptor (beta chain) under discussion was sequenced for a study of regulatory T cells in long-lasting Graves disease. Study-wide findings and caveats: TCR diversity was lower in persistent than newly diagnosed Graves' disease. It was in persistent disease that TRBV28, TRBJ1-2 and TRBJ2-5 were favored.

Investigators prepared the TCR beta libraries by applying iRepertoire HTBI primers and Arm-PCR of CDR3 regions. TCRdb reprocessed the multiplex PCR reads via MiXCR and lists one record per CDR3 protein. The table has 400,000 or so distinct CDR3 sequences, around 21% seen once. The V end was cut by 6 bases, the J end by 4 bases, with 15 bases between. Germline loops: CDR1 MNHEY, CDR2 SVGEGT. This CDR3 comprises 14 residues. The sample's time point: persistent/refractory GD, antithyroid drugs over 5 years with positive TRAb. Researchers made the TCR library from RNA that was extracted from PBMCs. In this cohort, patients came from an endocrinology department located in Xi'an, China. A remark on this clonotype: Its antigen is not identified.

This sequence was found in a female donor with Graves disease. The sample here was peripheral blood mononuclear cells (PBMCs), taken when the disease was refractory, from a patient treated with antithyroid drugs. The rearrangement joins TRBV6-2 or TRBV6-3 to TRBJ1-2; unclear D gene. The CDR3 is CASSLGLTGYGYTF. The CDR3 DNA reads as TGTGCCAGCAGCCTAGGACTAACGGGCTATGGCTACACCTTC.